This TCR beta chain was sequenced for a study of spatial heterogeneity in lung cancer. Time point noted: sample taken at primary tumor resection. Whole RNA was taken from tumor, nontumor lung or frozen PBMC; it was then sequenced unsorted. Samples were donated by 72 untreated early-stage non-small cell lung cancer patients. This CDR3 has 13 residues. Germline CDR1 MNHNY, CDR2 SVGAGI (reference sequence). V was trimmed by 10 bases and J by 7 bases, leaving 20 bases between them. This clonotype was counted between two and nine times. TCRdb independently ran MiXCR on the 5' RACE reads; one entry per CDR3 protein. The profile shows about 36,000 distinct CDR3 sequences, 4% to 6% of them singletons.

The specimen comprised PBMCs, sampled at surgery. The chain links TRBV6-6 to TRBJ2-7; maybe TRBD1 (5 bases). The sequence was obtained from a female donor with early-stage non-small cell lung cancer. CDR3 region: CATAATGAGEQYF. The CDR3 DNA reads as TGTGCCACCGCCGCAACTGGGGCTGGGGAGCAGTACTTC.